This is a list of T cell receptor beta chains from one sample in a study of cytomegalovirus exposure and HLA in healthy donors. Clones were read by immunoSEQ multiplex PCR, and TCRdb kept only the in-frame ones, dropping some. Among about 64,000 clones listed, roughly two thirds were seen once. Input material: PBMCs. These receptors came from a male donor in good health and CMV-seropositive. The CDR3 runs from the conserved cysteine through the conserved F or W. A D gene is named only where the DNA matches it firmly. The size entry is marked missing in some rows and otherwise reads once, few, many or a size class.

>few|TRBV4-3|TRBJ1-2|NA
CASSQGRYSYNYGYTF
TGCGCCAGCAGCCAAGGTCGGTACTCTTATAACTATGGCTACACCTTC
>NA|TRBV11-2|TRBJ2-7|TRBD2
CASSLAGRAYEQYF
TGTGCCAGCAGCTTAGCCGGGAGGGCCTACGAGCAGTACTTC
>NA|TRBV16|TRBJ2-4|TRBD2
CASSQLLREGNIQYF
TGTGCCAGCAGCCAACTCCTACGGGAGGGAAACATTCAGTACTTC
>medium-sized|TRBV4-3|TRBJ2-5|TRBD1
CASSQNRQGAGETQYF
TGCGCCAGCAGCCAAAACCGACAGGGGGCGGGGGAGACCCAGTACTTC
>few|TRBV2|TRBJ2-3|NA
CASSGFSITDTQYF
TGTGCCAGCAGTGGTTTTTCTATAACAGATACGCAGTATTTT
>NA|TRBV7-3|TRBJ2-1|NA
CASSSTGPSYNEQFF
TGTGCCAGCAGCTCCACAGGTCCCTCCTACAATGAGCAGTTCTTC
>once|TRBV13|TRBJ2-1|NA
CASSLLNGVYNEQFF
TGTGCCAGCAGCTTATTAAACGGGGTCTACAATGAGCAGTTCTTC
>NA|TRBV10-2|TRBJ1-4|TRBD1
CASRDRGRPTNEKLFF
TGCGCCAGCAGGGACAGGGGGCGTCCAACTAATGAAAAACTGTTTTTT
>NA|TRBV27|TRBJ2-7|TRBD2
CASSLSYLSGGEQYF
TGTGCCAGCAGTTTAAGCTATCTAAGCGGGGGTGAGCAGTACTTC
>once|TRBV5-4|TRBJ2-2|NA
CASSLQGKVAITGELFF
TGTGCCAGCAGCTTGCAGGGGAAGGTAGCGATCACCGGGGAGCTGTTTTTT
>NA|TRBV27|TRBJ1-2|NA
CASSLHSTYGYTF
TGTGCCAGCAGTCTACACAGCACCTATGGCTACACCTTC
>NA|TRBV5-6|TRBJ1-2|TRBD1
CASSSTRDRGWYGYTF
TGTGCCAGCAGCTCCACCCGGGACAGGGGGTGGTATGGCTACACCTTC
>NA|TRBV30|TRBJ2-1|TRBD2
CAWTSGNWEQFF
TGTGCCTGGACGAGCGGGAATTGGGAGCAGTTCTTC
>NA|TRBV5-1|TRBJ2-5|TRBD1
CASSQTGGRETQYF
TGCGCCAGCAGCCAGACAGGGGGCAGGGAGACCCAGTACTTC
>NA|TRBV30|TRBJ1-5|NA
CAWSASPAGEPQHF
TGTGCCTGGAGTGCGTCTCCAGCCGGGGAGCCCCAGCATTTT
>NA|TRBV6-6|TRBJ1-4|TRBD1
CASSYRGQGSEKLFF
TGTGCCAGCAGTTACCGGGGACAGGGCAGCGAAAAACTGTTTTTT
>NA|TRBV5-4|TRBJ1-1|TRBD1
CASSVTTGANNEAFF
TGTGCCAGCAGCGTGACGACAGGGGCGAATAATGAAGCTTTCTTT
>NA|TRBV6-5|TRBJ2-7|TRBD2
CASSPGGYEQYF
TGTGCCAGCAGCCCGGGAGGCTACGAGCAGTACTTC
>few|TRBV7-9|TRBJ2-7|TRBD1
CASSNSVTGDHEQYF
TGTGCCAGCAGCAATTCAGTGACAGGGGACCACGAGCAGTACTTC
>NA|TRBV5-4|TRBJ1-4|NA
CASSLMGFGEEKLFF
TGTGCCAGCAGCTTGATGGGGTTTGGGGAGGAAAAACTGTTTTTT
>NA|TRBV7-3|TRBJ2-7|TRBD1
CASSLMGTGGYEQYF
TGTGCCAGCAGCTTAATGGGGACAGGGGGGTACGAGCAGTACTTC
>NA|TRBV18|TRBJ1-5|NA
CASSPQWSNQPQHF
TGTGCCAGCTCACCCCAGTGGAGCAATCAGCCCCAGCATTTT
>NA|TRBV5-6|TRBJ2-3|NA
CASSHRQSLTDTQYF
TGTGCCAGCAGCCATAGACAGAGTCTCACAGATACGCAGTATTTT
>few|TRBV5-4|TRBJ2-7|NA
CASSLRLYRTHEQYF
TGTGCCAGCAGCTTGCGGCTGTACAGGACGCACGAGCAGTACTTC
>NA|TRBV5-1|TRBJ1-1|TRBD1
CASSLGQGGGAFF
TGCGCCAGCAGCCTAGGACAGGGAGGGGGTGCTTTCTTT
>few|TRBV7-9|TRBJ1-1|NA
CASSYPSTEAFF
TGTGCCAGCAGCTATCCCAGCACTGAAGCTTTCTTT
>NA|TRBV7-2|TRBJ2-3|NA
CASSPHGLSTDTQYF
TGTGCCAGCAGCCCCCATGGGCTAAGCACAGATACGCAGTATTTT
>NA|TRBV6-5|TRBJ2-5|NA
CASSRRETQYF
TGTGCCAGCAGCCGCAGGGAGACCCAGTACTTC
>NA|TRBV6-5|TRBJ1-6|NA
CASSYFGTWDSPLHF
TGTGCCAGCAGTTATTTTGGGACATGGGACTCACCCCTCCACTTT
>NA|TRBV10-3|TRBJ2-7|TRBD1
CAISETYSQTGGYSYEQYF
TGTGCCATCAGTGAGACCTACAGCCAGACAGGGGGGTATTCCTACGAGCAGTACTTC
>few|TRBV28|TRBJ2-7|TRBD2
CASSTPGTGGHEQYF
TGTGCCAGCAGTACACCCGGGACGGGGGGACACGAGCAGTACTTC
>NA|TRBV19|TRBJ1-5|TRBD1
CASSTNRGQPQHF
TGTGCCAGTAGTACCAACAGGGGACAGCCCCAGCATTTT
>NA|TRBV6-5|TRBJ1-5|TRBD1
CASSNDRGNQPQHF
TGTGCCAGCAGTAACGACAGGGGTAATCAGCCCCAGCATTTT
>NA|TRBV4-3|TRBJ1-3|NA
CASSQDAIGNTIYF
TGCGCCAGCAGCCAAGACGCGATTGGAAACACCATATATTTT
>NA|TRBV2|TRBJ1-2|NA
CASREDGEYDYTF
TGTGCCAGCAGGGAAGACGGAGAATATGACTACACCTTC
>NA|TRBV7-9|TRBJ2-7|NA
CSSSTRLTLPYEQYF
TGTTCCAGCAGCACGCGACTAACCCTACCCTACGAGCAGTACTTC
>NA|TRBV7-9|TRBJ2-7|NA
CASSAKTRGEQYF
TGTGCCAGCAGCGCGAAGACCAGGGGCGAGCAGTACTTC
>NA|TRBV20-1|TRBJ2-7|NA
CSARWGHEQYF
TGCAGTGCTAGATGGGGGCACGAGCAGTACTTC
>NA|TRBV4-1|TRBJ2-5|TRBD2
CASSPGLAGGGETQYF
TGCGCCAGCAGCCCCGGACTAGCGGGAGGTGGTGAGACCCAGTACTTC
>NA|TRBV11-2|TRBJ2-3|TRBD2
CASSSSSGGLTDTQYF
TGTGCCAGCAGCTCGTCTAGCGGGGGCCTCACAGATACGCAGTATTTT
>few|TRBV6-1|TRBJ1-5|NA
CASSDTGDQPQHF
TGTGCCAGCAGTGATACAGGAGATCAGCCCCAGCATTTT
>NA|TRBV19|TRBJ2-3|NA
CATLDFTDTQYF
TGTGCCACCTTGGACTTCACAGATACGCAGTATTTT
>few|TRBV30|TRBJ2-1|NA
CASKGGQYNEQFF
TGTGCCTCCAAGGGGGGACAGTACAATGAGCAGTTCTTC
>NA|TRBV15|TRBJ1-5|NA
CATGALRNQPQHF
TGTGCCACCGGGGCTTTAAGGAATCAGCCCCAGCATTTT
>few|TRBV19|TRBJ2-7|NA
CASSSSGDTSYEQYF
TGTGCCAGTAGTAGCTCCGGGGACACCTCCTACGAGCAGTACTTC
>few|TRBV5-4|TRBJ1-5|TRBD1
CASSGDRVGQPQHF
TGTGCCAGCAGCGGGGACAGGGTAGGTCAGCCCCAGCATTTT
>NA|TRBV11-2|TRBJ1-1|TRBD1
CASSLGGQGIGNTEAFF
TGTGCCAGCAGCTTAGGGGGACAGGGAATAGGGAACACTGAAGCTTTCTTT
>NA|TRBV7-9|TRBJ1-5|NA
CASSLTGNGNQPQHF
TGTGCCAGCAGCTTAACGGGAAATGGCAATCAGCCCCAGCATTTT
>NA|TRBV11-2|TRBJ2-1|TRBD2
CASSSGLEVVF
TGTGCCAGCAGCTCCGGACTAGAGGTAGTCTTC
>NA|TRBV19|TRBJ1-6|TRBD1
CASSEGALRNSPLHF
TGTGCCAGTAGCGAGGGGGCGCTTAGGAATTCACCCCTCCACTTT
>few|TRBV5-1|TRBJ2-7|TRBD1
CASSLTGWVGEQYF
TGCGCCAGCAGCCTGACAGGGTGGGTTGGCGAGCAGTACTTC
>NA|TRBV7-9|TRBJ1-4|NA
CASSFSGTNEKLFF
TGTGCCAGCAGCTTCTCCGGGACTAATGAAAAACTGTTTTTT
>NA|TRBV6-1|TRBJ1-3|NA
CASTEKRGSSNTIYF
TGTGCCAGCACAGAAAAAAGGGGGTCGAGCAACACCATATATTTT